This T cell receptor (beta chain) is from a study of T cell responses to AZD1222 COVID-19 vaccine. At the level of the study: The study pooled second doses at about 4 or about 12 weeks. Study results and limitations: At 160-218 and 743-854, vaccine-associated CD4 TCRs were dominant, and they spanned spike. Compared with day 0, the breadth and depth of the Spike-specific TCR repertoire rose significantly after two doses of AZD1222.

This clone was observed once. The antigen is unknown. The CDR3 loop spans 13 amino acids. Deletions cut 9 bases from V and 0 bases from J, with 12 bases between. Germline-derived CDR1 and CDR2 are SGHTA and FQGNSA. The table came from immunoSEQ multiplex PCR; TCRdb's copy has only in-frame clones and leaves some out. In the table there are about 120,000 clones, about 91% of which are singletons. This receptor was obtained from an adult in good health. The sequenced sample was peripheral blood, obtained on day 0 of AZD1222 vaccination. This chain joins TRBV7-2 and TRBJ2-7; D ambiguous. The DNA for the CDR3 is TGTGCCAGTCACCCCGCGAGCTCCTACGAGCAGTACTTC. Protein product: CASHPASSYEQYF. Full variable domain (missing parts from reference TRBV7-2 and TRBJ2-7): GAGVSQSPSNKVTEKGKDVELRCDPISGHTALYWYRQSLGQGLEFLIYFQGNSAPDKSGLPSDRFSAERTGGSVSTLTIQRTQQEDSAVYLCASHPASSYEQYFGPGTRLTVT.